Below, 2 T cell receptor beta chains from the same sample are listed, as sequenced in a study of blood T cell repertoires in COVID-19. Some clones are missing from TCRdb's copy, which holds only in-frame ones; the method was immunoSEQ multiplex PCR. The profile shows under 350,000 clones, approximately 90% of them singletons. The sample was peripheral blood. The receptors derive from a woman aged 25-40 years with COVID-19, enrolled during active disease.

The chain carries TRBV19 and TRBJ2-5, with 9 bases lining up with TRBD1. This CDR3 contains 15 residues. CDR1 and CDR2 (germline): LNHDA, SQIVND (reference sequence). Trimming took 6 bases from V and 2 from J; bases not matched to a gene: 7. Here the CDR3 DNA reads TGTGCCAGTAGGGATCCCGGGACAGGGCAAGAGACCCAGTACTTC. This codes for CASRDPGTGQETQYF. The complete variable domain, with remaining parts taken from reference TRBV19 and TRBJ2-5, reads DGGITQSPKYLFRKEGQNVTLSCEQNLNHDAMYWYRQDPGQGLRLIYYSQIVNDFQKGDIAEGYSVSREKKESFPLTVTSAQKNPTAFYLCASRDPGTGQETQYFGPGTRLLVL.

The V gene is TRBV6-5, the J gene TRBJ2-1; 12 nucleotides match TRBD2. Germline V CDR1 and CDR2: MNHEY, SVGAGI. This CDR3 has 15 residues. The V and J ends lost 6 bases and 6 bases, in that order; junction bases with no gene match: 6. The CDR3, as DNA: TGTGCCAGCAGCCGGACTAGCGGGATCACCAATGAGCAGTTCTTC. Translation gives CASSRTSGITNEQFF.